This TCR beta chain was identified during a study of shared clonotypes between healthy human individuals. Caucasian adults living in Nashville, Tennessee, provided all samples. Here immunoSEQ multiplex PCR was the method, and the copy in TCRdb shows in-frame clones only, minus some. Of millions of clones listed, around nine tenths are singletons. The trim removed 5 bases at V and 7 bases at J, leaving 12 bases unmatched. Germline CDR1 SGHTA, CDR2 FQGNSA. This CDR3 comprises 16 residues. This sequence joins TRBV7-2 and TRBJ1-5; 9 bases fit TRBD1. Source material: naive CD4+ T cells sorted from blood. Subset specified: CD45RA+ positively selected. This clonotype was obtained from a man between 18 and 29 years old in good health. DNA of the CDR3: TGTGCCAGCAGCGTCTACCCGGGACAGGGACGCCAGCCCCAGCATTTT. Protein product: CASSVYPGQGRQPQHF.